In this sample, the clone carrying this T cell receptor beta chain turned up once. Original data processing: Estimated nucleated cell counts came from reference gene primer amplification. Sequencing was performed with immunoSEQ multiplex PCR; in TCRdb, only in-frame clones are kept and a portion is missing. V and J calls and clone size are those listed in that table; D and trimming were worked out from the DNA. This table holds about 35,000 clones, around 80% found once. The sample originates from a study of blood T cell repertoires in COVID-19. Study at large: Spain, Italy and the United States supplied samples that represented acute and convalescent COVID-19. PBMCs, B-cell-depleted T cells, or T cells provided the cDNA or gDNA that made up the material.

Per the germline V gene, CDR1 is SEHNR and CDR2 is FQNEAQ (reference sequence). V shed 5 bases and J 4 bases; nucleotides not matched to a gene: 12. The CDR3 loop spans 16 amino acids. Sequenced input: peripheral blood. The chain couples TRBV7-9 to TRBJ2-5; 8 bases are shared with TRBD2. The sequence was obtained from a man older than 75 with active or convalescent COVID-19. The CDR3 spells CASSGSGAPDLETQYF. DNA of the CDR3: TGTGCCAGCAGCGGTAGCGGGGCCCCCGACCTAGAGACCCAGTACTTC. Using reference TRBV7-9 and TRBJ2-5 for the parts outside the CDR3, the full variable domain is DTGVSQNPRHKITKRGQNVTFRCDPISEHNRLYWYRQTLGQGPEFLTYFQNEAQLEKSRLLSDRFSAERPKGSFSTLEIQRTEQGDSAMYLCASSGSGAPDLETQYFGPGTRLLVL.